This entry lists 2 T cell receptor beta chains sequenced from one sample in a study of CD8 T cells in ankylosing spondylitis. TCRdb recomputed calls from the 5' RACE reads with MiXCR, one row per CDR3 protein. The sample carries 250,000 to 300,000 distinct CDR3 sequences, about 20% recorded once. Sequenced sample: blood, either unsorted or a sorted T cell fraction (not recorded which). The source of these receptors is a male donor with ankylosing spondylitis or in good health (not recorded which).

This clonotype was seen more than once but under ten times. This rearrangement joins TRBV3-1 to TRBJ1-5, with 7 bases lining up with TRBD1. This CDR3 is built from 15 residues. The germline V gene encodes CDR1 LGHDT and CDR2 YNNKEL (reference sequence). The V gene end was trimmed by 1 base and the J gene end by 5 bases; junction bases not matched to a gene: 5. DNA for the CDR3: TGTGCCAGCAGCCAAGGCCCAACAGGGGATCAGCCCCAGCATTTT. This gives the protein CASSQGPTGDQPQHF. Together with reference TRBV3-1 and TRBJ1-5, the CDR3 gives the full variable domain: DTAVSQTPKYLVTQMGNDKSIKCEQNLGHDTMYWYKQDSKKFLKIMFSYNNKELIINETVPNRFSPKSPDKAHLNLHINSLELGDSAVYFCASSQGPTGDQPQHFGDGTRLSIL.

This clonotype has just a few counts. This chain joins TRBV29-1 and TRBJ2-3; D is ambiguous. Trimming left V 5 bases short and J 2 bases short, with 11 bases between. The CDR3 totals 13 residues. Per the germline V gene, CDR1 is SQVTM and CDR2 is ANQGSEA. CDR3 nucleotide sequence: TGCAGCGTTTTTGGTAGACCCACAGATACGCAGTATTTT. It specifies CSVFGRPTDTQYF.